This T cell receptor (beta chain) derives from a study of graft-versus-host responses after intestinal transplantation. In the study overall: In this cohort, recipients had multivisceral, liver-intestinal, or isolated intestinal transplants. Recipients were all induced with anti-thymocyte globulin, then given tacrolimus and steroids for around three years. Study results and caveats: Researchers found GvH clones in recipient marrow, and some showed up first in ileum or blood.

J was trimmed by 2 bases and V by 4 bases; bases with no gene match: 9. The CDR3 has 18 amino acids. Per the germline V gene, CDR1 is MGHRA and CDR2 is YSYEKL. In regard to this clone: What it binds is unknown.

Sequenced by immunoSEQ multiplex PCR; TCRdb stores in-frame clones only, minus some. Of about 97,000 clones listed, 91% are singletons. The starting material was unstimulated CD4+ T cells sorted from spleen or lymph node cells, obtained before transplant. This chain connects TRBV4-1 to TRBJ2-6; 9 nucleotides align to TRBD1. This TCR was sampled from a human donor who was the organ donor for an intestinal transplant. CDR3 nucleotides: TGCGCCAGCAGCCGGAACGCACAGGGGGCACCTGGGGCCAACGTCCTGACTTTC. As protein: CASSRNAQGAPGANVLTF.